Here is one T cell receptor (beta chain) with its context. The sample comes from a study of T cell changes during pregnancy in multiple sclerosis. CDR3 size: 15 residues. Here immunoSEQ multiplex PCR was the method, and the copy in TCRdb shows in-frame clones only, minus some. Of 70,000 or so clones in the sample, about 90% were seen once. The clonotype comes from a female donor with multiple sclerosis, enrolled in a pregnancy study. The starting material was CD4+ T cells from peripheral blood mononuclear cells, obtained after pregnancy. V is TRBV21-1 and J is TRBJ2-2; whether TRBD2, the table's D call, matches the DNA was not checked. TRBV21-1 is marked as a pseudogene. The CDR3 reads CASSKGGRNTGELFF. Written as DNA, the CDR3 is TGTGCCAGCAGCAAGGGCGGGAGAAACACCGGGGAGCTGTTTTTT.